Shown below are 23 T cell receptor beta chains from a single sample sequenced in a study of blood T cell repertoires in COVID-19. Assay used: immunoSEQ multiplex PCR; TCRdb lists only in-frame clones, some missing. In the table there are roughly 230,000 clones, roughly 85% of which are singletons. The sequenced sample was peripheral blood. These receptors were obtained from a man in his fifties or sixties with COVID-19, enrolled during active disease.

J is TRBJ2-7 and V is TRBV28; 7 positions agree with TRBD1. CDR3 length: 15 residues. V lost 5 bases and J lost 2; bases outside the gene matches: 9. CDR1 and CDR2 from the germline V gene are MDHEN and SYDVKM. The DNA of the CDR3 is TGTGCCAGCAGTCCGAGGGGGCGGCAACCCTACGAGCAGTACTTC. Its translation is CASSPRGRQPYEQYF.

V usage is TRBV4-2 and J usage is TRBJ2-2, with 9 bases lining up with TRBD1. The CDR3 contains 15 residues. Germline trimming cut 1 base from V and 6 bases from J; bases unmatched to any gene: 3. Germline V gene data show CDR1 as LGHNA and CDR2 as YNFKEQ. For the CDR3, the DNA is TGTGCCAGCAGCCAAGGGACAGGGGATTCCGGGGAGCTGTTTTTT. Encoded protein: CASSQGTGDSGELFF.

The chain couples TRBV10-3 to TRBJ2-7; 10 bases are a match to TRBD1. The trim removed 0 bases at V and 2 bases at J, leaving 1 base unmatched. Germline V CDR1 and CDR2: ENHRY, SYGVKD. The CDR3 runs 15 residues. The DNA of the CDR3 is TGTGCCATCAGTGAGTCAGGACAGGGGGCCTACGAGCAGTACTTC. It specifies CAISESGQGAYEQYF.

A few counts support this clone. The chain carries TRBV18 and TRBJ1-2; no clear D gene. This CDR3 is 13 amino acids long. Germline V CDR1 and CDR2: KGHSH, LQKENI. V was cut by 2 bases and J by 1 base, with 5 bases left in between. CDR3 DNA sequence: TGTGCCAGCTCACCAAACAATAACTATGGCTACACCTTC. It is translated as CASSPNNNYGYTF.

This chain links TRBV7-2 with TRBJ2-7, with D possibly being TRBD1 (5 bases). This CDR3 comprises 15 residues. The V end lost 6 bases, the J end lost 1 base, and 16 bases lay between the germline ends. Per the germline V gene, CDR1 is SGHTA and CDR2 is FQGNSA. The CDR3 DNA is TGTGCCAGCAGGATGGGGCGCGACCGATCCTACGAGCAGTACTTC. Protein: CASRMGRDRSYEQYF.

Regarding this clone: Relative to the germline gene, one junction end is altered; a read error may explain this. The V gene is TRBV4-1, the J gene TRBJ1-1; possibly TRBD1 for D (5 bases). CDR3 length equals 15 residues. CDR1 and CDR2 (germline): MGHRA, YSYEKL. As DNA, the CDR3 is TGCGCCAGCACCCAATCGTGGCGGGGGGTCACTGAAGCTTTCTTT. Translated: CASTQSWRGVTEAFF.

CDR3 sequence (DNA): TGTGCCAGCAGCTTAGGAGGCCAGGTCACAGATACGCAGTATTTT. The encoded protein is CASSLGGQVTDTQYF. V gene TRBV7-3 combines with J gene TRBJ2-3, with D perhaps matching TRBD2 (5 bases). V was cut by 2 bases and J by 2 bases, with 11 bases left in between. The germline gives CDR1 SGHTA, CDR2 FQGTGA. The CDR3 runs 15 residues.

The chain carries TRBV4-2 and TRBJ2-3, with TRBD2 identical over 11 bases. Germline V gene sequence: CDR1 LGHNA, CDR2 YNFKEQ. V gave up 4 bases and J gave up 1 base; unmatched junction bases: 4. The CDR3 has 16 amino acids. The CDR3: CASSPSTSGGTDTQYF. CDR3 DNA: TGTGCCAGCAGCCCATCGACTAGCGGGGGCACAGATACGCAGTATTTT.

The V call is TRBV7-2, the J call TRBJ1-1; tentatively, D is TRBD1 (6 bases). V lost 1 base, J lost 11 bases, and 14 bases lay in between. The germline V gene encodes CDR1 SGHTA and CDR2 FQGNSA. The CDR3 totals 13 residues. For the CDR3, the DNA is TGTGCCAGCAGCTTAGGGGGGACAAAGTTCGCTTTCTTT. Translation: CASSLGGTKFAFF.

The chain employs TRBV24-1 and TRBJ2-3; the D gene is possibly TRBD2 (5 bases). V was pared by 2 bases and J by 2 bases, with 16 bases between. The CDR3 extends over 17 amino acids. Germline V gene sequence: CDR1 KGHDR, CDR2 SFDVKD. The CDR3 sequence is CATSDSADWAYTDTQYF. The CDR3 DNA sequence: TGTGCCACCAGTGATTCAGCGGACTGGGCCTACACAGATACGCAGTATTTT.

This clone appeared once. The genes are TRBV7-8 and TRBJ2-3; D is perhaps TRBD1 (5 bases). V was clipped by 7 bases and J by 0 bases, with 14 bases between them. Germline assignment: CDR1 SGHVS and CDR2 FQNEAQ. The CDR3 sequence is 15 residues long. CDR3 nucleotides: TGTGCCAGCAAATTCAGGGATTCAAGCACAGATACGCAGTATTTT. Its protein product is CASKFRDSSTDTQYF.

This chain joins TRBV6-5 and TRBJ1-6; a possible D gene is TRBD1 (5 bases). This CDR3 contains 15 residues. Germline V lookup: CDR1 MNHEY, CDR2 SVGAGI. Trimming took off 4 bases at V and 4 bases at J, with 11 bases between the two ends. Here the CDR3 reads CASSSDSLYNSPLHF. The DNA for the CDR3 is TGTGCCAGCAGTTCCGACAGCCTATATAATTCACCCCTCCACTTT.

This sequence joins TRBV5-1 and TRBJ2-3; 11 nucleotides align to TRBD2. V shed 2 bases, J shed 5 bases, and the junction held 4 bases outside the gene matches. CDR1 is SGHRS, CDR2 YFSETQ, per germline. This CDR3 is built from 15 residues. This CDR3 reads CASSLRLAGKDTQYF. The CDR3 DNA reads as TGCGCCAGCAGCTTACGACTAGCGGGGAAAGATACGCAGTATTTT.

This clone has more than one count but fewer than ten. V gene TRBV4-3 combines with J gene TRBJ2-1; 9 bases are a match to TRBD1. In germline, CDR1 is LGHNA, CDR2 YSLEER. This CDR3 comprises 14 residues. With V trimmed by 0 bases and J by 10 bases, 4 bases remained unmatched. In DNA form, the CDR3 reads TGCGCCAGCAGCCAAGATAGAGGACAGGGGGAGCAGTTCTTC. The encoded protein is CASSQDRGQGEQFF.

V usage is TRBV28 and J usage is TRBJ1-2; D call uncertain. V gave up 3 bases and J gave up 7 bases, with 9 bases separating them. The length of the CDR3 is 12 residues. Per the germline V gene, CDR1 is MDHEN and CDR2 is SYDVKM. The CDR3 bases are TGTGCCAGCAGTTTCTCGACATCTGGCTACACCTTC. Protein: CASSFSTSGYTF.

V and J are TRBV29-1 and TRBJ2-1, with 7 nucleotides matching TRBD2. Per the germline V gene, CDR1 is SQVTM and CDR2 is ANQGSEA. The CDR3 is made up of 16 amino acids. The J segment lost 0 bases and the V segment lost 5 bases, leaving 10 bases of the junction unmatched. CDR3 region: CSVFFPGGSSYNEQFF. The CDR3 region has the DNA TGCAGCGTTTTTTTCCCCGGGGGGAGCTCCTACAATGAGCAGTTCTTC.

This chain links TRBV19 with TRBJ1-5; possibly TRBD1 for D (6 bases). CDR3 length: 18 residues. Trimming shortened V by 7 bases and J by 2 bases, and 24 bases separated the two germline ends. Germline CDR1 and CDR2: LNHDA and SQIVND (reference sequence). The CDR3 region has the DNA TGTGCCAGTACCTCAGAGGGGCGGGGGCTTTGGGGCAATCAGCCCCAGCATTTT. Protein sequence: CASTSEGRGLWGNQPQHF.

V is TRBV19 and J is TRBJ2-7, with 8 bases identical to TRBD1. V shed 1 base and J 6 bases; nucleotides not matched to a gene: 5. Germline V gives CDR1 LNHDA, CDR2 SQIVND (reference sequence). The CDR3 totals 14 residues. The CDR3 sequence is CASSIALDRVEQYF. The CDR3 nucleotides read TGTGCCAGTAGTATAGCCCTGGACAGGGTCGAGCAGTACTTC.

The rearrangement uses TRBV6-4 and TRBJ1-5; weak D call: TRBD1 (5 bases). The CDR3 sequence is 16 residues long. Germline assignment: CDR1 MRHNA and CDR2 SNTAGT. Trimming left V 2 bases short and J 5 bases short, with 16 bases between. In DNA form, the CDR3 reads TGTGCCAGCAGTGACAGCGAACTTTGGGGGGATCAGCCCCAGCATTTT. It is translated as CASSDSELWGDQPQHF.

This clone was detected once. This chain joins TRBV11-2 and TRBJ2-1; TRBD2 is a possible D gene (7 bases). Trimming left V 4 bases short and J 7 bases short, with 20 bases between. Germline values: CDR1 SGHAT, CDR2 FQNNGV. This CDR3 region has 16 residues. CDR3 DNA: TGTGCCAGCAGCTCCCGGCAGGGGAGGGTTGGGAATGAGCAGTTCTTC. Translated, it gives CASSSRQGRVGNEQFF.

This chain links TRBV5-1 with TRBJ1-3, with 7 bases aligning to TRBD1. The CDR3 consists of 14 residues. Germline V lookup: CDR1 SGHRS, CDR2 YFSETQ. The J segment lost 6 bases and the V segment lost 0 bases, leaving 3 bases of the junction unmatched. CDR3 sequence reads: CASSLGQGPNTIYF. The CDR3 nucleotides read TGCGCCAGCAGCTTGGGACAGGGTCCAAACACCATATATTTT.

J is TRBJ2-3 and V is TRBV7-9, with 7 bases matching TRBD1. The junction had 14 bases not matched to a gene; V was cut back by 2 bases and J by 6 bases. The germline gives CDR1 SEHNR, CDR2 FQNEAQ (reference sequence). This CDR3 is 17 amino acids long. DNA of the CDR3: TGTGCCAGCAGCTTATCGCGACAGGGCGACCGTAGCGATACGCAGTATTTT. Amino acids: CASSLSRQGDRSDTQYF.

The rearrangement joins TRBV6-1 to TRBJ1-4; D call uncertain. The ends were cut back, 0 bases at V and 3 bases at J, with 11 bases in the middle. The CDR3 runs 16 residues. CDR1 is MNHNS, CDR2 SASEGT, per germline. The CDR3 protein is CASSEAFPAANEKLFF. CDR3 sequence (DNA): TGTGCCAGCAGTGAAGCTTTCCCGGCGGCTAATGAAAAACTGTTTTTT.